A single sample gave rise to the 10 T cell receptor beta chains below, sequenced in a study of cytomegalovirus exposure and HLA in healthy donors. The primer mix had 60 Vbeta and 13 Jbeta primers. The protocol was immunoSEQ multiplex PCR, while the TCRdb copy is restricted to in-frame clones and leaves out a portion. This sample carries 150,000 or so clones, 64% of them seen once, and the ten largest clones take about 2.9%. Sample: PBMCs. The receptors here all came from a woman in her twenties or thirties in good health and CMV-seropositive.

The rearrangement links TRBV10-3 to TRBJ1-1, with D possibly TRBD1 on 5 matching bases. Trimming pared 7 bases from V and 3 bases from J, leaving 15 bases between. The germline V gene has CDR1 ENHRY and CDR2 SYGVKD. The CDR3 is made up of 14 amino acids. CDR3 loop: CAITARVGDTEAFF. CDR3 DNA sequence: TGTGCCATCACCGCACGAGTAGGGGACACTGAAGCTTTCTTT.

The chain uses TRBV4-1 and TRBJ1-6; D call uncertain. The V gene lost 3 bases and the J gene lost 8 bases, with 8 bases spanning the gap. Germline-derived CDR1 and CDR2 are MGHRA and YSYEKL. The CDR3 runs 13 residues. CDR3 sequence (DNA): TGCGCCAGCAGCCAGGACTGCGATTCACCCCTCCACTTT. Translating gives CASSQDCDSPLHF.

The chain is built from TRBV5-5 and TRBJ2-7; 8 nucleotides line up with TRBD1. V shed 4 bases, J shed 4 bases, and the junction held 13 bases outside the gene matches. CDR1 SGHKS and CDR2 YYEKEE come from the germline V gene (reference sequence). CDR3 length equals 16 residues. Here the CDR3 DNA reads TGTGCCAGCAGCCTTGGGGGACAGGCCACCTTTTACGAGCAGTACTTC. Translated: CASSLGGQATFYEQYF.

The V gene is TRBV19, the J gene TRBJ1-6; D remains ambiguous. V lost 7 bases and J 0 bases, leaving 19 bases between the germline ends. The germline V gene has CDR1 LNHDA and CDR2 SQIVND (reference sequence). This CDR3 comprises 18 residues. The CDR3 coding sequence is TGTGCCAGTACCCCTGTGGGGAGAAGCAGCTCCTATAATTCACCCCTCCACTTT. Translating it yields CASTPVGRSSSYNSPLHF.

This clone was seen just once. This chain uses TRBV5-4 with TRBJ1-2; D not resolved. Germline CDR1 is SGHNT and CDR2 is YYREEE (reference sequence). Between the trimmed V and J ends, which lost 7 bases and 0 bases, there was a span of 16 bases. The CDR3 length is 15 residues. As DNA, the CDR3 is TGTGCCAGCTCCCCTGACACAACCCCTAACTATGGCTACACCTTC. Amino acids: CASSPDTTPNYGYTF.

The chain couples TRBV2 to TRBJ1-1, with a weak D call TRBD1 (5 bases). The CDR3 loop spans 13 amino acids. The ends were cut back, 8 bases at V and 4 bases at J, with 14 bases in the middle. Germline lookup yields CDR1 SNHLY and CDR2 FYNNEI. Written as DNA, the CDR3 is TGTGCCAGCGGGGGGGGATCGGGCACTGAAGCTTTCTTT. Its protein product is CASGGGSGTEAFF.

This sequence joins TRBV2 and TRBJ2-2, with 13 bases matching TRBD2. Germline values: CDR1 SNHLY, CDR2 FYNNEI. V shed 8 bases, J shed 0 bases, and the junction held 3 bases outside the gene matches. The CDR3 runs to 16 residues. The CDR3 protein is CASPGTSGTNTGELFF. The CDR3 DNA sequence: TGTGCCAGCCCGGGGACTAGCGGGACGAACACCGGGGAGCTGTTTTTT.

J is TRBJ2-7 and V is TRBV5-1; 8 nucleotides agree with TRBD1. This CDR3 is 14 amino acids long. V was pared by 5 bases and J by 0 bases, with 4 bases of the junction left unmatched. Germline loops: CDR1 SGHRS, CDR2 YFSETQ. The CDR3 DNA sequence: TGCGCCAGCAGGAGCGACAGGGGCTCCTACGAGCAGTACTTC. This sequence encodes CASRSDRGSYEQYF.

This clone was detected only a few times. The CDR3 DNA is TGTGCCTGGAGTGTACTGAGGGATACGCAGTATTTT. It yields the protein CAWSVLRDTQYF. The chain links TRBV30 to TRBJ2-3; D is ambiguous. This CDR3 is built from 12 residues. V was trimmed by 0 bases and J by 6 bases, leaving 7 bases between them. Germline V lookup: CDR1 GTSNPN, CDR2 SVGIG (reference sequence).

The CDR3 sequence: CAISVILAGISPGTDTQYF. The CDR3 DNA reads TGTGCCATCAGTGTCATACTAGCGGGTATTTCACCGGGCACAGATACGCAGTATTTT. This chain joins TRBV10-3 and TRBJ2-3; 9 bases fit TRBD2. The V and J ends lost 4 bases and 1 base, in that order; junction bases with no gene match: 15. Germline V lookup: CDR1 ENHRY, CDR2 SYGVKD. The CDR3 loop spans 19 amino acids.